The clone carrying this T cell receptor (beta chain) was found many times. What it binds is unknown. TCRdb used MiXCR to reprocess the 5' RACE reads, holding one entry per CDR3 protein. The profile shows about 220,000 distinct CDR3 sequences, about 7.5% of them singletons. The data stem from a study of identical twins. Whole-study findings and limits: For zero-insertion analyses, partial confounding could come from invariant MAIT and iNKT cells. There was more out-of-frame TCR alpha sharing in monozygotic twins than models estimated.

Germline V CDR1 and CDR2: SGHAT, FQNNGV. With 5 bases clipped from V and 5 bases from J, the junction kept 9 bases outside the gene matches. This CDR3 contains 17 residues. These records were also assigned to another study, of yellow fever vaccine responses in identical twins.

The sample taken for sequencing was memory (CD45RO+) T cells sorted from blood. V usage is TRBV11-2 and J usage is TRBJ2-1; 13 bases are shared with TRBD2. This receptor was taken from a woman younger than 30 in good health. The CDR3 DNA reads as TGTGCCAGCAGCATCAGACAACTAGCGGGAGGGAACAATGAGCAGTTCTTC. Residues: CASSIRQLAGGNNEQFF. Supplemented by reference TRBV11-2 and TRBJ2-1, the full variable domain reads EAGVAQSPRYKIIEKRQSVAFWCNPISGHATLYWYQQILGQGPKLLIQFQNNGVVDDSQLPKDRFSAERLKGVDSTLKIQPAKLEDSAVYLCASSIRQLAGGNNEQFFGPGTRLTVL.